The present TCR beta chain was sequenced within a study of response to subunit inactivated influenza vaccine. General study results and limits: The authors proposed limited new T cell recruitment per seasonal influenza vaccination.

In its sample, this clonotype was seen once. Its antigen is not identified. TCRdb ran MiXCR on the RT-PCR reads and lists one entry per CDR3 protein. The table includes about 830,000 distinct CDR3 sequences, 18% detected once. Sequencing used PBMCs from blood, obtained less than 6 days after vaccination. This receptor was obtained from a man aged 45-65 years who received an inactivated influenza vaccine.

CDR3 amino acids: CASRGPTGASTNEKLFF. As DNA, the CDR3 is TGCGCCAGCAGAGGCCCCACAGGGGCGTCCACTAATGAAAAACTGTTTTTT. The V call is TRBV4-1, the J call TRBJ1-4, with 7 positions matching TRBD1. The CDR3 extends over 17 amino acids. The germline gives CDR1 MGHRA, CDR2 YSYEKL. With V trimmed by 6 bases and J by 2 bases, 12 bases remained unmatched.